This T cell receptor (beta chain) was obtained from a study of blood T cell repertoires in COVID-19 (dated by TCRdb to the early 2020s). General notes on the study: Samples covering the acute and convalescent phases of COVID-19 were provided by collaborators in the United States, Italy and Spain. The material from the prospective study consisted of cDNA or gDNA derived from T cells, B-cell-depleted T cells, or PBMCs. Deeply sampled blood TCRbeta repertoires from subjects exposed to, actively infected with, or recovered from COVID-19 were included in the dataset. The repertoires were made available in a free public database intended to serve as a resource for research on the immune response to SARS-CoV-2. The samples were drawn from two sources: the first 160 participants of the ongoing ImmuneRACE study, and 1,000 to 1,500 subjects contributed by 6 global collaborators. The sample metadata nearly always contained a de-identified subject ID, COVID-19 status, age in years and sex. Where HLA class I and class II types were available, the types were taken from metadata supplied by the sample provider, not from assay-based typing. Study-level results and caveats: Clinical and demographic metadata were provided uncurated, with the amount varying by source and participant.

With respect to this clone: Its antigen is unknown. Base qualities are not recorded, but no much larger clone differs from it by a single base.

Trimming takes 1 base from V and 2 bases from J, and the germline ends sit 12 bases apart. The CDR3 spans 15 residues, from the cysteine through the phenylalanine. CDR3 DNA only is kept here, 45 bases in frame from base 1. CDR1 MDHEN and CDR2 SYDVKM are derived from the germline V gene. At one collaborating source in Seattle, patients were enrolled during active infection and were followed longitudinally through the course of disease. The collaborating institutions used their own protocols to collect whole blood in K2EDTA tubes. For TCRbeta analysis, collaborator samples were shipped as frozen whole blood, as isolated PBMCs, or as DNA extracted from either sample type. TCRbeta CDR3 regions were amplified from genomic DNA by means of the immunoSEQ Assay, a bias-controlled multiplex PCR. The paper's data handling went like this. Nucleated cell counts per sample were estimated from amplification of reference gene primers within the assay. To quantify the absolute abundance of each unique TCRbeta CDR3 rearrangement, sequence reads were collapsed and filtered. For each sample, productive Simpson clonality was calculated by taking the square root of Simpson's diversity index across productive rearrangements. In TCRdb, the immuneACCESS table is reduced to in-frame sequences with V and J assigned. These tables do not hold every clone; where another copy was compared, an unresolved V gene accounts for under half, and the others remain unexplained. The DNA was the basis for D and trimming; V, J and clone size are from that table. The sample table holds some 69,000 clones, of which around 90% were seen once. Around 0.52% of the sample is in the top ten clones.

Recombination joined TRBV28 with TRBJ2-7; the D segment could be TRBD2, given 6 matching bases. The specimen was peripheral blood. The TCR originated in a man over 45 with COVID-19, enrolled during active disease. The DNA reads as follows: TGTGCCAGCAGTTTATATCGGGACTCACCCTACGAGCAGTACTTC. Its coded protein is CASSLYRDSPYEQYF.